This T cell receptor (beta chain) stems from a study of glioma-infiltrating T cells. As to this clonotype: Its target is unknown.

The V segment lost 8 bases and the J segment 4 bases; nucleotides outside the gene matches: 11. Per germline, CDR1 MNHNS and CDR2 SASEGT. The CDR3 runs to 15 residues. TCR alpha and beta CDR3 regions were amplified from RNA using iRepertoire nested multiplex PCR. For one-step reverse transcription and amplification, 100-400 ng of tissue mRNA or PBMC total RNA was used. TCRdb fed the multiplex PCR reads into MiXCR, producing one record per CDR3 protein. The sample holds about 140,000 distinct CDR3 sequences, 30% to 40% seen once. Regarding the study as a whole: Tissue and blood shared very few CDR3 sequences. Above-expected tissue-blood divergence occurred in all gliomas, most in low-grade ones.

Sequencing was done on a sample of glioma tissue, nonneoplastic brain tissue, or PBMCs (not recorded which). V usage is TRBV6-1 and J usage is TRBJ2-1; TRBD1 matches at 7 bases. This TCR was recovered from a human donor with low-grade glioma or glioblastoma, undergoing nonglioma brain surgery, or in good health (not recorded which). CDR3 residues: CASGRDRVRYNEQFF. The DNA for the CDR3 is TGTGCCAGCGGACGCGACAGGGTGCGGTACAATGAGCAGTTCTTC.